This T cell receptor (beta chain) was captured in a study of identical twins. Regarding the study as a whole: The study reached conclusions through statistical analysis that was cross-sectional, not following the same donors.

From the 5' RACE reads, TCRdb called clonotypes with MiXCR, one entry per CDR3 protein. The data show 350,000 or so distinct CDR3 sequences, with approximately 8.7% seen just once and roughly 8.7% held by the top ten. All donors were healthy Caucasians. A word on this clonotype: Its matching antigen is unknown.

The length of the CDR3 is 15 residues. V dropped 2 bases and J dropped 1 base, with 14 bases sitting between them. Germline loops: CDR1 DFQATT, CDR2 SNEGSKA (reference sequence). Input material: naive T cells sorted from blood. The V and J genes are TRBV20-1 and TRBJ2-5, with D possibly matching TRBD2 (5 bases). The receptor comes from a woman aged 50 to 60 in good health. CDR3 sequence reads: CSARQLRDTQETQYF. The CDR3 nucleotides are TGCAGTGCTAGACAACTCCGGGATACCCAAGAGACCCAGTACTTC.